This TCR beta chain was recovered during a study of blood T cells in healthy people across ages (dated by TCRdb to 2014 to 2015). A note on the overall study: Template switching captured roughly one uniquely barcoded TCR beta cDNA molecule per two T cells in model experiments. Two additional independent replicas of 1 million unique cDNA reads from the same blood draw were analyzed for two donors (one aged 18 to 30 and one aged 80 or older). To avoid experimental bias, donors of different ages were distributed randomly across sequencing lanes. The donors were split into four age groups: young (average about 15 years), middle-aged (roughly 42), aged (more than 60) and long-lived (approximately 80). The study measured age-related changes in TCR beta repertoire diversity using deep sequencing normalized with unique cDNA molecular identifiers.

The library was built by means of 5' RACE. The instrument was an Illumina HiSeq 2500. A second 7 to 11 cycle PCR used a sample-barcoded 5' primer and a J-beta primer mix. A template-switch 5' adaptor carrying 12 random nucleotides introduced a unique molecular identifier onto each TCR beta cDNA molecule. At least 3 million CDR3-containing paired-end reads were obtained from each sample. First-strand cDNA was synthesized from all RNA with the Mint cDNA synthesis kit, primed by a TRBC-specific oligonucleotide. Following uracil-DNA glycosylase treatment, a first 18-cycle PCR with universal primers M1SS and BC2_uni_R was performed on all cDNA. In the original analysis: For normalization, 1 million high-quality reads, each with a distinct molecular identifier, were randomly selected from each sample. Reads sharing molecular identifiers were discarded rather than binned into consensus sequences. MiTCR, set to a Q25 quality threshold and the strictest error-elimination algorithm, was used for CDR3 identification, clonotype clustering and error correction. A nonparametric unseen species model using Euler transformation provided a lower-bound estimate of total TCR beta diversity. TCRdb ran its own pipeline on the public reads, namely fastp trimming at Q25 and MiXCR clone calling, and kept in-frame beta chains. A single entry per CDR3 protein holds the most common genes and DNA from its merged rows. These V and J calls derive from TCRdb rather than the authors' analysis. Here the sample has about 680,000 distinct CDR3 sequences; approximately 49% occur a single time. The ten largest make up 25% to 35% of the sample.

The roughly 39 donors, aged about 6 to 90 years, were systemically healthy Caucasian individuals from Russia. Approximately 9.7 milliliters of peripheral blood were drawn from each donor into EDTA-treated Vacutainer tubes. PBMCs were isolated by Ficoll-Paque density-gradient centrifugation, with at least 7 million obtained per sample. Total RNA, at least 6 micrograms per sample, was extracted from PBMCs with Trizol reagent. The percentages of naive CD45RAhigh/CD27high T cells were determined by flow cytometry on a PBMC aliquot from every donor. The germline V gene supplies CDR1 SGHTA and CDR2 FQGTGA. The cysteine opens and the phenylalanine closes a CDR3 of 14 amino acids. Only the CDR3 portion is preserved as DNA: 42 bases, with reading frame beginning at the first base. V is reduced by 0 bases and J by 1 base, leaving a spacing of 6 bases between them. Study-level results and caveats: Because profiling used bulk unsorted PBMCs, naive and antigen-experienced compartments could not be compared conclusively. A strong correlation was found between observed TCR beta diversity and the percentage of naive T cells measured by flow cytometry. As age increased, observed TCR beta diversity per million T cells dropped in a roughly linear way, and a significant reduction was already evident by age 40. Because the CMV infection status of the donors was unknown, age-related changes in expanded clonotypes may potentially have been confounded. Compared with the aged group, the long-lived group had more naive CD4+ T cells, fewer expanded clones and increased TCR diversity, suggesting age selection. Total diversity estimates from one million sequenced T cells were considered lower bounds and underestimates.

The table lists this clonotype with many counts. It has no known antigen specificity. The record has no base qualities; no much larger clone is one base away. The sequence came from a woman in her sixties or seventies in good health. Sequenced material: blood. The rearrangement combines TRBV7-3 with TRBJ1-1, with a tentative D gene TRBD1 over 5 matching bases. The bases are TGTGCCAGCAGCTTAACAGGGGAGAACACTGAAGCTTTCTTT. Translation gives CASSLTGENTEAFF.